The 23 T cell receptor beta chains below were found in one sample sequenced in a study of blood T cell repertoires in COVID-19. TCRdb's table, derived via immunoSEQ multiplex PCR, lists solely in-frame clones and lacks some. The top ten clones hold about 4.4% of a sample with 200,000 to 300,000 clones, 80% to 90% of them seen once. Sequences were obtained from peripheral blood. The source is a woman in her 70s with acute or convalescent COVID-19.

The rearrangement joins TRBV21-1 to TRBJ1-1; TRBD1, the D gene given by the table, was not confirmed from the DNA. TRBV21-1 is annotated as a pseudogene. The CDR3 extends over 15 amino acids. CDR3 DNA sequence: TGTGCCAGCAGCAAAGAGGCAGGGGGCAACACTGAAGCTTTCTTT. Its protein is CASSKEAGGNTEAFF.

This chain uses TRBV7-2 with TRBJ2-3, with D perhaps TRBD1 (6 bases). Trimming pared 5 bases from V and 1 base from J, leaving 16 bases between. CDR1 SGHTA and CDR2 FQGNSA come from the germline V gene. This CDR3 comprises 16 residues. CDR3 sequence reads: CASSPGVWGRTDTQYF. DNA of the CDR3: TGTGCCAGCAGCCCGGGCGTGTGGGGGCGCACAGATACGCAGTATTTT.

This clone was recorded a few times. This chain joins TRBV19 and TRBJ1-2; the D is unclear. Trimming removed 1 base from V and 5 bases from J, with 8 bases in between. This CDR3 contains 13 residues. In germline, CDR1 is LNHDA, CDR2 SQIVND (reference sequence). The CDR3 DNA follows: TGTGCCAGTAGTATAGGATCACTTTATGGCTACACCTTC. Translated, it gives CASSIGSLYGYTF.

The chain has TRBV15 and TRBJ1-2; possible D gene TRBD1, 6 bases. The CDR3 has 13 residues. CDR1 is LNHNV and CDR2 is YYDKDF in the germline V gene (reference sequence). V was clipped by 5 bases and J by 3 bases, with 10 bases between them. CDR3 DNA: TGTGCCACCAGCGAGGGGGTCGACTATGGCTACACCTTC. The encoded protein is CATSEGVDYGYTF.

The chain uses TRBV5-1 and TRBJ2-2; possible D gene TRBD2, 6 bases. The germline CDR1 and CDR2 sequences are SGHRS and YFSETQ. The CDR3 extends over 16 amino acids. Trimming removed 1 base at V and 1 base at J, with 11 bases between. CDR3 amino acids: CASSLYRGRNTGELFF. In DNA form, the CDR3 reads TGCGCCAGCAGCTTGTACCGGGGGAGGAACACCGGGGAGCTGTTTTTT. Full variable domain (missing parts from reference TRBV5-1 and TRBJ2-2): KAGVTQTPRYLIKTRGQQVTLSCSPISGHRSVSWYQQTPGQGLQFLFEYFSETQRNKGNFPGRFSGRQFSNSRSEMNVSTLELGDSALYLCASSLYRGRNTGELFFGEGSRLTVL.

The chain combines TRBV4-1 with TRBJ2-2; D is possibly TRBD2 (6 bases). Trimming cost V 3 bases and J 4 bases, with 15 bases left between them. The germline V gene encodes CDR1 MGHRA and CDR2 YSYEKL. The CDR3 is made up of 16 amino acids. The CDR3 reads CASSQGWGVVTGELFF. In DNA form, the CDR3 reads TGCGCCAGCAGCCAGGGATGGGGGGTGGTCACCGGGGAGCTGTTTTTT.

This rearrangement joins TRBV6-4 to TRBJ1-1, with TRBD1 matching 8 bases. In germline, CDR1 is MRHNA, CDR2 SNTAGT. V shed 6 bases and J 4 bases; nucleotides not matched to a gene: 4. The CDR3 covers 13 residues. CDR3 protein: CASRLDRGTEAFF. Written as DNA, the CDR3 is TGTGCCAGCAGACTTGACAGGGGCACTGAAGCTTTCTTT.

The chain links TRBV7-9 to TRBJ1-5; tentatively, D is TRBD1 (5 bases). This CDR3 contains 13 residues. CDR1 is SEHNR, CDR2 FQNEAQ, per germline (reference sequence). Trimming left V 5 bases short and J 3 bases short, with 8 bases between. The DNA of the CDR3 is TGTGCCAGCAGCAGGGGAGACAATCAGCCCCAGCATTTT. This gives the protein CASSRGDNQPQHF.

This clone was recorded a few times. V usage is TRBV25-1 and J usage is TRBJ2-5; D is possibly TRBD1 (5 bases). The germline V gene encodes CDR1 MGHDK and CDR2 SYGVNS. Trimming took 5 bases from V and 5 from J, leaving 18 bases between them. There are 15 residues in the CDR3. The CDR3 coding sequence is TGTGCCAGCAGTCCTGGGGAAAGGGGATGGGAGACCCAGTACTTC. Amino acid sequence: CASSPGERGWETQYF.

The chain carries TRBV19 and TRBJ2-5, with D perhaps TRBD2 (6 bases). V lost 6 bases and J 2 bases, leaving 13 bases between the germline ends. The CDR3 contains 14 residues. The germline CDR1 and CDR2 sequences are LNHDA and SQIVND (reference sequence). This chain's CDR3 is CASSRRDSQETQYF. The CDR3 region has the DNA TGTGCCAGTAGCAGACGGGACTCTCAAGAGACCCAGTACTTC.

The rearrangement links TRBV19 to TRBJ1-6; D is unclear. Germline loops: CDR1 LNHDA, CDR2 SQIVND (reference sequence). Trimming took off 4 bases at V and 9 bases at J, with 19 bases between the two ends. The CDR3 loop spans 16 amino acids. This chain's CDR3 is CASSRGVSGWISPLHF. The CDR3 DNA reads as TGTGCCAGTAGTAGGGGAGTTTCCGGATGGATTTCACCCCTCCACTTT.

This chain joins TRBV10-3 and TRBJ2-2; D perhaps matches TRBD1 (6 bases). V lost 7 bases, J lost 9 bases, and 15 bases lay in between. This CDR3 spans 13 amino acids. Germline-derived CDR1 and CDR2 are ENHRY and SYGVKD. CDR3 sequence: CAITTDRLRELFF. In nucleotides, the CDR3 is TGTGCCATCACCACCGACAGGCTCCGGGAGCTGTTTTTT.

V usage is TRBV23-1 and J usage is TRBJ1-5, with unresolved D. TRBV23-1 is annotated as an ORF whose role is uncertain. V lost 0 bases and J lost 2, with 8 bases in between. The CDR3 has 15 amino acids. The CDR3 here is CASSQSRLGNQPQHF. The DNA for the CDR3 is TGCGCCAGCAGTCAATCGAGGCTGGGCAATCAGCCCCAGCATTTT.

CDR3 amino acids: CASSFSPRGHEQFF. The CDR3 nucleotides are TGTGCCAGCAGCTTTAGTCCCAGGGGCCATGAGCAGTTCTTC. The chain has TRBV11-2 and TRBJ2-1, with D maybe TRBD1 (6 bases). CDR3 size: 14 residues. Trimming removed 3 bases at V and 8 bases at J, with 14 bases between. From germline, CDR1 is SGHAT and CDR2 FQNNGV.

The J gene is TRBJ1-5, the V gene TRBV7-2, with D perhaps TRBD1 (6 bases). CDR1 is SGHTA and CDR2 is FQGNSA in the germline V gene. V lost 1 base and J 2 bases, leaving 9 bases between the germline ends. The CDR3 is 15 amino acids. For the CDR3, the DNA is TGTGCCAGCAGCTTAGGGTGGACAGGCAATCAGCCCCAGCATTTT. Its protein product is CASSLGWTGNQPQHF.

A remark on this clone: Other DNA sequences in the sample encode the same CDR3. This chain connects TRBV7-9 to TRBJ1-3; 9 nucleotides agree with TRBD1. This CDR3 is 16 amino acids long. The V gene end was trimmed by 5 bases and the J gene end by 0 bases; junction bases not matched to a gene: 5. Germline CDR1 and CDR2: SEHNR and FQNEAQ (reference sequence). Written as DNA, the CDR3 is TGTGCCAGCAGCCCCCCGGGACAGGGCTCTGGAAACACCATATATTTT. As protein: CASSPPGQGSGNTIYF.

The gene calls are TRBV5-6 and TRBJ1-1; 7 bases align to TRBD1. V gave up 0 bases and J gave up 3 bases; unmatched junction bases: 11. The germline V gene has CDR1 SGHDT and CDR2 YYEEEE. The CDR3 length is 17 residues. The CDR3 loop is CASSLGWPGGRDTEAFF. CDR3 bases: TGTGCCAGCAGCTTGGGGTGGCCAGGGGGTAGGGACACTGAAGCTTTCTTT.

This rearrangement joins TRBV27 to TRBJ2-7; TRBD1 matches 7 bases. Germline V CDR1 and CDR2: MNHEY, SMNVEV (reference sequence). With 0 bases clipped from V and 2 bases from J, the junction kept 4 bases outside the gene matches. The CDR3 covers 15 residues. The CDR3 nucleotides read TGTGCCAGCAGTTTATCCCGGACAGGAGCCTACGAGCAGTACTTC. This codes for CASSLSRTGAYEQYF.

The gene calls are TRBV3-1 (or the pseudogene TRBV3-2) and TRBJ1-3; 7 bases line up with TRBD1. The V gene's germline CDR1 is LGHDT and CDR2 YNNKEL (reference sequence). With V trimmed by 4 bases and J by 4 bases, 4 bases remained unmatched. The CDR3 is made up of 14 amino acids. CDR3 loop: CASSPTGLGNTIYF. CDR3 DNA sequence: TGTGCCAGCAGCCCGACAGGGTTAGGAAACACCATATATTTT.

This chain links TRBV11-2 with TRBJ2-3, with 10 bases that match TRBD1. The CDR3 has 16 residues. Trimming at V came to 1 base and at J to 2 bases, leaving 3 bases not matched to a gene. CDR1 and CDR2 (germline): SGHAT, FQNNGV. CDR3 DNA sequence: TGTGCCAGCAGCTTAGGGGACAGGGGATTCACAGATACGCAGTATTTT. It codes for CASSLGDRGFTDTQYF.

Comment on this clone: The junction shows a germline mismatch at one end, possibly a read error. The chain carries TRBV6-5 and TRBJ1-5, with TRBD1 matching over 7 bases. The CDR3 has 14 amino acids. Germline-derived CDR1 and CDR2 are MNHEY and SVGAGI. Written as DNA, the CDR3 is TGTGCCGGCAGAACAGGGGATGGCAATCAGCCCCAGCATTTT. Residues: CAGRTGDGNQPQHF.

The rearrangement joins TRBV27 to TRBJ2-1, with 7 bases that match TRBD1. Per germline, CDR1 MNHEY and CDR2 SMNVEV (reference sequence). The ends lost 0 bases at V and 3 bases at J; junction bases unmatched: 5. This CDR3 region has 16 residues. The CDR3 protein is CASSLSQGDLYNEQFF. DNA of the CDR3: TGTGCCAGCAGTTTATCTCAGGGGGACCTCTACAATGAGCAGTTCTTC.

Only one count was recorded for this clone. The chain links TRBV4-2 to TRBJ1-1, with TRBD1 matching over 10 bases. The CDR3 is 13 residues long. The V segment lost 6 bases and the J segment 4 bases; nucleotides outside the gene matches: 2. Germline V lookup: CDR1 LGHNA, CDR2 YNFKEQ. The DNA for the CDR3 is TGTGCCAGCAGTCGACAGGGGGCCACTGAAGCTTTCTTT. It encodes CASSRQGATEAFF.